The 25 T cell receptor beta chains presented below share a single source sample, sequenced in a study of T cell responses to AZD1222 COVID-19 vaccine. Only in-frame clones appear in the TCRdb table, and some are missing; sequencing was by immunoSEQ multiplex PCR. Of some 93,000 clones in the sample, around 87% were seen once. The sequencing used peripheral blood, collected 28 days after the second AZD1222 dose. The receptors come from an adult who received the AZD1222 COVID-19 vaccine.

This clone was found once. V and J are TRBV7-2 and TRBJ2-2; TRBD1 is a possible D gene (5 bases). The V end lost 1 base, the J end lost 0 bases, and 6 bases lay between the germline ends. The CDR3 sequence is 15 residues long. Germline V gene lookup returns CDR1 SGHTA and CDR2 FQGNSA. The chain's CDR3 is CASSLGGANTGELFF. As DNA, the CDR3 is TGTGCCAGCAGCTTAGGGGGCGCGAACACCGGGGAGCTGTTTTTT.

This clone came up once. V and J are TRBV2 and TRBJ1-4; the match to TRBD1 covers 7 bases. CDR1 SNHLY and CDR2 FYNNEI come from the germline V gene. With V trimmed by 3 bases and J by 4 bases, 5 bases remained unmatched. The CDR3 sequence is 15 residues long. The CDR3 is CASSEYRDSNEKLFF. The DNA of the CDR3 is TGTGCCAGCAGTGAGTACCGGGACAGTAATGAAAAACTGTTTTTT.

This chain uses TRBV19 with TRBJ1-5, with a tentative D call TRBD1 (5 bases). The CDR3 has 16 amino acids. CDR1 and CDR2 (germline): LNHDA, SQIVND (reference sequence). V lost 6 bases to trimming and J lost 7 bases, with 22 bases between them. DNA of the CDR3: TGTGCCAGTAGCCCCAAAGGAACTCACAAGGGGCAGCCCCAGCATTTT. This sequence encodes CASSPKGTHKGQPQHF.

The chain combines TRBV11-3 with TRBJ2-5; 10 positions agree with TRBD1. CDR1 SGHNT and CDR2 YENEEA come from the germline V gene. V lost 5 bases to trimming and J lost 5 bases; unmatched junction nucleotides: 11. The CDR3 runs to 16 residues. The CDR3 sequence is CASSPRQGAMRETQYF. CDR3 in DNA: TGTGCCAGCAGCCCCCGACAGGGGGCGATGAGGGAGACCCAGTACTTC. The full variable domain, completed using reference TRBV11-3 and TRBJ2-5, is EAGVVQSPRYKIIEKKQPVAFWCNPISGHNTLYWYLQNLGQGPELLIRYENEEAVDDSQLPKDRFSAERLKGVDSTLKIQPAELGDSAVYLCASSPRQGAMRETQYFGPGTRLLVL.

This clone was seen more than once but under ten times. V gene TRBV5-1 combines with J gene TRBJ2-2, with D possibly TRBD1 on 5 matching bases. The CDR3 sequence is 14 residues long. The V and J ends lost 2 bases and 1 base respectively, with 6 bases between them. CDR1 is SGHRS and CDR2 is YFSETQ in the germline V gene. The CDR3 reads CASSLTGNTGELFF. CDR3 nucleotide sequence: TGCGCCAGCAGCTTAACAGGGAACACCGGGGAGCTGTTTTTT.

The chain combines TRBV27 with TRBJ1-1; a possible D gene is TRBD1 (6 bases). V lost 6 bases, J lost 1 base, and 12 bases lay in between. The CDR3 is made up of 14 amino acids. Germline lookup yields CDR1 MNHEY and CDR2 SMNVEV (reference sequence). In nucleotides, the CDR3 is TGTGCCAGCAGAGAGAGGACAGCGAACACTGAAGCTTTCTTT. Encoded protein: CASRERTANTEAFF.

The rearrangement links TRBV12-3 or TRBV12-4 to TRBJ1-5; tentatively, D is TRBD1 (5 bases). With 5 bases removed from V and 4 bases from J, the gap between germline ends came to 9 bases. This CDR3 spans 13 amino acids. CDR3 amino acids: CASSIQDNQPQHF. DNA of the CDR3: TGTGCCAGCAGTATACAGGATAATCAGCCCCAGCATTTT.

This clone was recorded once. The genes are TRBV4-2 and TRBJ1-4, with D uncertain. Germline lookup yields CDR1 LGHNA and CDR2 YNFKEQ. This CDR3 spans 16 amino acids. V was shortened by 0 bases and J by 8 bases, with 16 bases between the two germline ends. The chain's CDR3 is CASSQESTREREKLFF. The CDR3 nucleotides read TGTGCCAGCAGCCAAGAATCAACACGCGAACGGGAAAAACTGTTTTTT.

The chain employs TRBV7-9 and TRBJ1-1, with D perhaps matching TRBD1 (6 bases). V lost 4 bases and J 0 bases, leaving 15 bases between the germline ends. The germline CDR1 and CDR2 sequences are SEHNR and FQNEAQ (reference sequence). This CDR3 contains 16 residues. The CDR3 region is CASSSRGGGVNTEAFF. CDR3 DNA sequence: TGTGCCAGCAGCTCCAGAGGAGGGGGGGTGAACACTGAAGCTTTCTTT.

The chain has TRBV24-1 and TRBJ2-3, with TRBD2 matching over 7 bases. The length of the CDR3 is 12 residues. The V and J ends lost 9 bases and 2 bases, in that order; junction bases with no gene match: 1. Germline-derived CDR1 and CDR2 are KGHDR and SFDVKD. In nucleotides, the CDR3 is TGTGCCACCGCGGGGGACACAGATACGCAGTATTTT. Translated, it gives CATAGDTDTQYF.

The chain combines TRBV4-1 with TRBJ2-7; 10 positions agree with TRBD2. V dropped 0 bases and J dropped 1; count of bases not matched to a gene: 15. In germline, CDR1 is MGHRA, CDR2 YSYEKL. CDR3 length: 20 amino acids. The CDR3 DNA follows: TGCGCCAGCAGCCAAGAAATAGCGGGAGGCTTCCCTTTACATTCCTACGAGCAGTACTTC. Translated: CASSQEIAGGFPLHSYEQYF.

The chain links TRBV7-3 to TRBJ2-3; no clear D. Trimming pared 1 base from V and 2 bases from J, leaving 7 bases between. CDR3 size: 14 residues. CDR1 and CDR2 from the germline V gene are SGHTA and FQGTGA. The CDR3 DNA reads TGTGCCAGCAGCTTAAACGCCAACACAGATACGCAGTATTTT. Its translation: CASSLNANTDTQYF.

This sequence joins TRBV6-2 or TRBV6-3 and TRBJ2-7; tentative D call: TRBD1 (5 bases). Germline loops: CDR1 MNHEY, CDR2 SVGEGT. V lost 5 bases and J 0 bases, leaving 14 bases between the germline ends. The length of the CDR3 is 15 residues. For the CDR3, the DNA is TGTGCCAGCAGTACTTGGACACATAGCTCCTACGAGCAGTACTTC. Translated: CASSTWTHSSYEQYF.

The chain recombines TRBV5-4 with TRBJ1-2; 7 bases match TRBD1. The CDR3 spans 14 residues. V gave up 4 bases and J gave up 5 bases; unmatched junction bases: 8. The germline V gene has CDR1 SGHNT and CDR2 YYREEE (reference sequence). The CDR3 DNA sequence: TGTGCCAGCAGCGAAACCGGGACAGTGTATGGCTACACCTTC. Translating gives CASSETGTVYGYTF.

The rearrangement joins TRBV7-2 to TRBJ2-3, with no clear D. Germline V gives CDR1 SGHTA, CDR2 FQGNSA. V lost 0 bases and J 0 bases, leaving 4 bases between the germline ends. The CDR3 is 14 amino acids. The CDR3 DNA is TGTGCCAGCAGCTTAGCGGGGAGCACAGATACGCAGTATTTT. As protein: CASSLAGSTDTQYF.

The rearrangement joins TRBV30 to TRBJ1-5; D ambiguous. V was clipped by 0 bases and J by 3 bases, with 9 bases between them. Germline CDR1 is GTSNPN and CDR2 is SVGIG (reference sequence). The CDR3 spans 14 residues. CDR3 DNA sequence: TGTGCCTGGAGTGTGGGAGGTACCAATCAGCCCCAGCATTTT. This translates into CAWSVGGTNQPQHF.

This chain connects TRBV19 to TRBJ1-1, with TRBD1 identical over 8 bases. J gave up 4 bases and V 5 bases, and 9 bases lay outside the gene matches. This CDR3 spans 15 amino acids. Per germline, CDR1 LNHDA and CDR2 SQIVND (reference sequence). CDR3 DNA sequence: TGTGCCAGTAGTCAGCCAGGGGGCGCCGCCACTGAAGCTTTCTTT. It specifies CASSQPGGAATEAFF.

V and J are TRBV9 and TRBJ2-5, with a weak D call TRBD1 (6 bases). The CDR3 is 14 amino acids. Germline-derived CDR1 and CDR2 are SGDLS and YYNGEE. V dropped 2 bases and J dropped 2 bases, with 10 bases sitting between them. CDR3 DNA sequence: TGTGCCAGCAGCGTTTCTACAGGGCAAGAGACCCAGTACTTC. It yields the protein CASSVSTGQETQYF.

The rearrangement uses TRBV6-6 and TRBJ2-2; D is perhaps TRBD2 (7 bases). Trimming pared 5 bases from V and 6 bases from J, leaving 16 bases between. The CDR3 consists of 15 residues. Germline lookup yields CDR1 MNHNY and CDR2 SVGAGI (reference sequence). CDR3 residues: CASSIGGRKPGELFF. CDR3 nucleotide sequence: TGTGCCAGCAGTATCGGGGGGCGTAAACCCGGGGAGCTGTTTTTT.

This rearrangement joins TRBV30 to TRBJ1-5; 9 bases fit TRBD1. Germline-derived CDR1 and CDR2 are GTSNPN and SVGIG (reference sequence). The CDR3 has 15 residues. V lost 3 bases and J lost 5; bases outside the gene matches: 8. CDR3 protein: CAWREPGQGHQPQHF. CDR3 DNA: TGTGCCTGGAGAGAGCCGGGACAGGGTCATCAGCCCCAGCATTTT.

The chain couples TRBV5-1 to TRBJ2-7; 7 nucleotides agree with TRBD1. This CDR3 has 15 amino acids. CDR1 and CDR2 from the germline V gene are SGHRS and YFSETQ. V shed 4 bases, J shed 3 bases, and the junction held 10 bases outside the gene matches. CDR3 DNA sequence: TGCGCCAGCAGCCCAAGACAGGGAAGCAACTACGAGCAGTACTTC. It yields the protein CASSPRQGSNYEQYF.

The J gene is TRBJ1-6, the V gene TRBV6-5; D gene unclear. There are 10 residues in the CDR3. V shed 10 bases and J shed 8 bases, with 6 bases lying between them. Germline V gene sequence: CDR1 MNHEY, CDR2 SVGAGI. CDR3 sequence (DNA): TGTGCCACCGTAGATTCACCCCTCCACTTT. Translation: CATVDSPLHF.

This sequence joins TRBV3-1 (or the pseudogene TRBV3-2) and TRBJ1-1; TRBD1 might be the D (5 bases). Deletions cut 4 bases from V and 1 base from J, with 10 bases between. This CDR3 spans 14 amino acids. CDR1 LGHDT and CDR2 YNNKEL come from the germline V gene (reference sequence). The CDR3 region has the DNA TGTGCCAGCAGCCTAACTAGGGGGAACACTGAAGCTTTCTTT. The encoded protein is CASSLTRGNTEAFF.

The chain joins TRBV10-3 to TRBJ2-2; D is uncertain. Trimming took 6 bases from V and 0 from J, leaving 11 bases between them. The CDR3 runs 15 residues. The germline gives CDR1 ENHRY, CDR2 SYGVKD. CDR3 nucleotide sequence: TGTGCCATCAGGAGAGACAACGCGAACACCGGGGAGCTGTTTTTT. Translating gives CAIRRDNANTGELFF.

This sequence joins TRBV7-2 and TRBJ1-5; D gene unclear. Germline CDR1 is SGHTA and CDR2 is FQGNSA. V lost 4 bases and J lost 3, with 13 bases in between. This CDR3 contains 15 residues. The CDR3 sequence is CASSWLGGNNQPQHF. In DNA, the CDR3 is TGTGCCAGCAGCTGGTTGGGAGGGAACAATCAGCCCCAGCATTTT. The whole variable domain, remainder taken from reference TRBV7-2 and TRBJ1-5, is GAGVSQSPSNKVTEKGKDVELRCDPISGHTALYWYRQSLGQGLEFLIYFQGNSAPDKSGLPSDRFSAERTGGSVSTLTIQRTQQEDSAVYLCASSWLGGNNQPQHFGDGTRLSIL.